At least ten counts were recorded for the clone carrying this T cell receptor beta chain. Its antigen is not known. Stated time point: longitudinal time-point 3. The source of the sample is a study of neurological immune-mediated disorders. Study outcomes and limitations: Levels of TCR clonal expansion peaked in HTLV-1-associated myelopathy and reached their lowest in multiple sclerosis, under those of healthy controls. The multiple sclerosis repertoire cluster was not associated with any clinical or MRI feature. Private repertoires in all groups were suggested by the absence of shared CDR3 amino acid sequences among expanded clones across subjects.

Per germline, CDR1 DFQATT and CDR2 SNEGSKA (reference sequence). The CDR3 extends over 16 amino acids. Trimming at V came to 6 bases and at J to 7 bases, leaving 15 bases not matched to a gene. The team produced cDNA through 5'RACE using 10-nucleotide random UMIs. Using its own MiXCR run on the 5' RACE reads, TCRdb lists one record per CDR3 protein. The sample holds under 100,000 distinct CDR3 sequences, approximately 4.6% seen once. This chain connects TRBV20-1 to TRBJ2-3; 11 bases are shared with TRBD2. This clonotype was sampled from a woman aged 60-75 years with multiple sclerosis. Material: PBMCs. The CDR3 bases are TGCAGTGCAAAAAATTCGGGTAGCGGGGGGGCAAATACGCAGTATTTT. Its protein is CSAKNSGSGGANTQYF.